Shown below are 11 T cell receptor beta chains from a single sample sequenced in a study of T cell responses to AZD1222 COVID-19 vaccine. Measured with immunoSEQ multiplex PCR; TCRdb has only the in-frame clones, and not every one. The table records about 85,000 clones, around 90% of them present only once. This specimen consisted of peripheral blood, obtained on day 0 of AZD1222 vaccination. Receptors originate from an adult in good health.

The table lists this clone with a few counts. The rearrangement joins TRBV3-1 (or the pseudogene TRBV3-2) to TRBJ1-1, with D perhaps matching TRBD1 (5 bases). Trimming cost V 6 bases and J 0 bases, with 17 bases left between them. The CDR3 is 16 residues long. The germline V gene encodes CDR1 LGHDT and CDR2 YNNKEL (reference sequence). CDR3 in DNA: TGTGCCAGCAGTCGACAGCCACATCAAATGAACACTGAAGCTTTCTTT. This encodes CASSRQPHQMNTEAFF.

V and J are TRBV28 and TRBJ1-3, with D uncertain. Germline-derived CDR1 and CDR2 are MDHEN and SYDVKM. The V gene lost 1 base and the J gene lost 0 bases, with 13 bases spanning the gap. The CDR3 is 17 amino acids. DNA for the CDR3: TGTGCCAGCAGTTTATACGGCACTTCGAGCTCTGGAAACACCATATATTTT. The encoded protein is CASSLYGTSSSGNTIYF. Using reference TRBV28 and TRBJ1-3 for the parts outside the CDR3, the full variable domain is DVKVTQSSRYLVKRTGEKVFLECVQDMDHENMFWYRQDPGLGLRLIYFSYDVKMKEKGDIPEGYSVSREKKERFSLILESASTNQTSMYLCASSLYGTSSSGNTIYFGEGSWLTVV.

The table lists this clone with a few counts. The V and J genes are TRBV27 and TRBJ1-2; 10 nucleotides agree with TRBD1. The CDR3 has 15 amino acids. With 5 bases clipped from V and 7 bases from J, the junction kept 10 bases outside the gene matches. Germline lookup yields CDR1 MNHEY and CDR2 SMNVEV (reference sequence). The CDR3 bases are TGTGCCAGCAGTCCCGACAGGGGGCGAACTATTGGCTACACCTTC. Encoded protein: CASSPDRGRTIGYTF.

The J gene is TRBJ2-1, the V gene TRBV28; 8 bases agree with TRBD1. The V and J ends lost 6 bases and 5 bases, in that order; junction bases with no gene match: 15. The CDR3 spans 17 residues. Germline CDR1 is MDHEN and CDR2 is SYDVKM. The CDR3 DNA reads TGTGCCAGCAGCCCCCCGGATTACCGGACAGGGCACAATGAGCAGTTCTTC. Its translation: CASSPPDYRTGHNEQFF.

This sequence joins TRBV5-1 and TRBJ1-3; 8 bases match TRBD1. This CDR3 is 19 amino acids long. After removal of 0 bases from V and 1 base from J, the junction contained 12 bases not matched to a gene. Germline CDR1 and CDR2: SGHRS and YFSETQ. CDR3 bases: TGCGCCAGCAGCTTGGACCCGGGACAGGCTGACTTGTCTGGAAACACCATATATTTT. Its translation is CASSLDPGQADLSGNTIYF.

This chain joins TRBV6-5 and TRBJ1-4; possible D gene TRBD1, 6 bases. From germline, CDR1 is MNHEY and CDR2 SVGAGI. The CDR3 runs 13 residues. V gave up 10 bases and J gave up 3 bases, with 12 bases separating them. The CDR3 DNA sequence: TGTGCCACCCATGGACAGCCTAATGAAAAACTGTTTTTT. Encoded protein: CATHGQPNEKLFF.

The table lists this clone with a few counts. V gene TRBV24-1 combines with J gene TRBJ2-2; D perhaps matches TRBD1 (6 bases). This CDR3 is built from 17 residues. Germline values: CDR1 KGHDR, CDR2 SFDVKD. Trimming left V 4 bases short and J 3 bases short, with 17 bases between. CDR3 sequence: CATSEGRTGWDTGELFF. The CDR3 nucleotides read TGTGCCACCAGTGAGGGTAGAACAGGGTGGGACACCGGGGAGCTGTTTTTT.

CDR3 protein: CAWSVLLRQGGGYTF. The CDR3 DNA sequence: TGTGCCTGGAGTGTACTTTTGAGACAGGGAGGGGGCTACACCTTC. The chain carries TRBV30 and TRBJ1-2; TRBD1 matches 7 bases. Germline-derived CDR1 and CDR2 are GTSNPN and SVGIG (reference sequence). Trimming took 0 bases from V and 8 from J; bases not matched to a gene: 12. The CDR3 totals 15 residues.

V is TRBV2 and J is TRBJ2-7, with TRBD2 as a possible D gene (5 bases). The length of the CDR3 is 12 residues. From germline, CDR1 is SNHLY and CDR2 FYNNEI. Trimming removed 5 bases from V and 3 bases from J, with 8 bases in between. The CDR3 region has the DNA TGTGCCAGCAGTCAGGCGGGCTACGAGCAGTACTTC. The encoded protein is CASSQAGYEQYF.

The chain uses TRBV19 and TRBJ1-1, with D possibly matching TRBD1 (5 bases). The CDR3 extends over 15 amino acids. V was trimmed by 7 bases and J by 0 bases, leaving 15 bases between them. The germline gives CDR1 LNHDA, CDR2 SQIVND (reference sequence). CDR3 protein: CASNPRDAMNTEAFF. CDR3 sequence (DNA): TGTGCCAGTAACCCCCGGGACGCCATGAACACTGAAGCTTTCTTT.

The chain couples TRBV2 to TRBJ2-7, with D perhaps matching TRBD1 (6 bases). The length of the CDR3 is 14 residues. Trimming stripped 4 bases from V and 3 bases from J, with 13 bases between. Germline lookup yields CDR1 SNHLY and CDR2 FYNNEI. CDR3 coding DNA: TGTGCCAGCAGTGCTATAGAGGGGGACTACGAGCAGTACTTC. The encoded protein is CASSAIEGDYEQYF.